One sample yielded the 14 T cell receptor beta chains listed below, sequenced in a study of cytomegalovirus exposure and HLA in healthy donors. Vbeta (60) and Jbeta (13) primers were used in the PCR. Clones were read by immunoSEQ multiplex PCR, and TCRdb kept only the in-frame ones, dropping some. The sample lists some 180,000 clones; around three quarters were seen once. The sequenced sample was PBMCs. Every receptor here comes from a woman aged 30 to 39 in good health and CMV-seronegative.

The rearrangement links TRBV2 to TRBJ2-1; 8 nucleotides agree with TRBD2. The germline CDR1 and CDR2 sequences are SNHLY and FYNNEI. The CDR3 has 12 residues. Losses at the gene ends were 11 bases for V and 12 bases for J; bases not matched to a gene: 12. The CDR3 DNA follows: TGTGCCTCCCGGGGGGGTCCTACAGGGCAGTTCTTC. It codes for CASRGGPTGQFF. The full variable domain, completed using reference TRBV2 and TRBJ2-1, is EPEVTQTPSHQVTQMGQEVILRCVPISNHLYFYWYRQILGQKVEFLVSFYNNEISEKSEIFDDQFSVERPDGSNFTLKIRSTKLEDSAMYFCASRGGPTGQFFGPGTRLTVL.

Written as DNA, the CDR3 is TGCGCCAGCAGCGTAGCGGGGCAAGAGACCCAGTACTTC. Translated: CASSVAGQETQYF. The genes are TRBV5-1 and TRBJ2-5, with 8 bases fitting TRBD2. The CDR3 contains 13 residues. The germline CDR1 and CDR2 sequences are SGHRS and YFSETQ. The junction had 1 base not matched to a gene; V was cut back by 4 bases and J by 2 bases.

This chain connects TRBV10-1 to TRBJ1-5; D unresolved. V lost 6 bases, J lost 2 bases, and 17 bases lay in between. Germline CDR1 WNHNN, CDR2 SYGVQD (reference sequence). This CDR3 has 16 residues. In nucleotides, the CDR3 is TGCGCCAGCAGCCCTTCGCCCACGCGGGGCAATCAGCCCCAGCATTTT. This translates into CASSPSPTRGNQPQHF.

The V and J genes are TRBV6-5 and TRBJ2-7; 7 bases line up with TRBD1. Germline loops: CDR1 MNHEY, CDR2 SVGAGI. V was clipped by 1 base and J by 2 bases; unmatched bases: 5. The CDR3 is made up of 15 amino acids. Here the CDR3 reads CASSYFPQGPYEQYF. CDR3 coding DNA: TGTGCCAGCAGTTACTTCCCACAGGGGCCCTACGAGCAGTACTTC.

This clone occurred once. The CDR3 nucleotides read TGCGCCAGCAACCCGAGGGCAGGGGCGGCAGATACGCAGTATTTT. Its protein product is CASNPRAGAADTQYF. J is TRBJ2-3 and V is TRBV10-1; D possibly corresponds to TRBD1 (6 bases). Germline values: CDR1 WNHNN, CDR2 SYGVQD (reference sequence). The CDR3 contains 15 residues. V lost 7 bases, J lost 4 bases, and 18 bases lay in between.

The chain carries TRBV18 and TRBJ2-7; 9 bases line up with TRBD1. The CDR3 runs to 14 residues. In germline, CDR1 is KGHSH, CDR2 LQKENI. V was pared by 9 bases and J by 2 bases, with 8 bases of the junction left unmatched. CDR3 sequence (DNA): TGTGCCAGTTTTCCGGGACAGGGCCCCTACGAGCAGTACTTC. Its translation: CASFPGQGPYEQYF.

The chain is built from TRBV5-1 and TRBJ1-5; 8 bases are a match to TRBD1. In germline, CDR1 is SGHRS, CDR2 YFSETQ. The CDR3 is 15 residues long. The ends lost 0 bases at V and 6 bases at J; junction bases unmatched: 5. CDR3 in DNA: TGCGCCAGCAGCTTGGGACAGGGGATAAGTCAGCCCCAGCATTTT. As protein: CASSLGQGISQPQHF.

The chain joins TRBV20-1 to TRBJ2-3; D gene ambiguous. CDR3 length: 11 amino acids. The V gene lost 6 bases and the J gene lost 5 bases, with 9 bases spanning the gap. In germline, CDR1 is DFQATT, CDR2 SNEGSKA (reference sequence). The CDR3 coding sequence is TGCAGTGCCCCTAGAGTAGATACGCAGTATTTT. Its translation is CSAPRVDTQYF.

The genes are TRBV4-1 and TRBJ2-7, with D possibly being TRBD1 (6 bases). Germline V gives CDR1 MGHRA, CDR2 YSYEKL. This CDR3 contains 14 residues. V lost 6 bases, J lost 1 base, and 13 bases lay in between. The CDR3, as DNA: TGCGCCAGCAGTCGGACAGACCTTTCCTACGAGCAGTACTTC. Encoded protein: CASSRTDLSYEQYF.

The CDR3 here is CASSPGGVIGYTF. Written as DNA, the CDR3 is TGTGCCAGCAGCCCGGGGGGAGTGATAGGCTACACCTTC. The rearrangement uses TRBV5-5 and TRBJ1-2; maybe TRBD1 (5 bases). Per the germline V gene, CDR1 is SGHKS and CDR2 is YYEKEE (reference sequence). Trimming removed 4 bases from V and 8 bases from J, with 15 bases in between. The CDR3 has 13 amino acids.

In its sample, this clone was seen a few times. This chain connects TRBV10-2 to TRBJ2-6; 10 bases are shared with TRBD1. CDR1 and CDR2 from the germline V gene are WSHSY and SAAADI. With V trimmed by 4 bases and J by 0 bases, 3 bases remained unmatched. CDR3 size: 17 residues. CDR3 coding DNA: TGCGCCAGCAGTGCCCGGACAGGGGGCTCTGGGGCCAACGTCCTGACTTTC. It translates to CASSARTGGSGANVLTF.

This chain connects TRBV2 to TRBJ2-1; 16 bases align to TRBD2. J lost 8 bases, V lost 6 bases, and 4 bases had no gene match. The CDR3 runs to 15 residues. Germline CDR1 is SNHLY and CDR2 is FYNNEI. This CDR3 reads CASSGTSGGAHEQFF. In DNA, the CDR3 is TGTGCCAGCAGCGGGACTAGCGGGGGGGCCCATGAGCAGTTCTTC.

V usage is TRBV4-3 and J usage is TRBJ2-2; D might be TRBD2 (7 bases). V was pared by 0 bases and J by 5 bases, with 13 bases between. Per germline, CDR1 LGHNA and CDR2 YSLEER. The CDR3 runs 16 residues. The DNA of the CDR3 is TGCGCCAGCAGCCAAGATGTAGGGGGAGGGACCGGGGAGCTGTTTTTT. Amino acids: CASSQDVGGGTGELFF.

The gene calls are TRBV7-6 and TRBJ2-1, with 11 bases that match TRBD2. V shed 1 base, J shed 11 bases, and the junction held 10 bases outside the gene matches. CDR1 and CDR2 (germline): SGHVS, FNYEAQ. The CDR3 contains 16 residues. The CDR3 here is CASSLGRLAGPSQQFF. The DNA of the CDR3 is TGTGCCAGCAGCTTAGGTAGACTAGCGGGGCCCTCCCAGCAGTTCTTC. Complete variable domain (other parts from reference TRBV7-6 and TRBJ2-1): GAGVSQSPRYKVTKRGQDVALRCDPISGHVSLYWYRQALGQGPEFLTYFNYEAQQDKSGLPNDRFSAERPEGSISTLTIQRTEQRDSAMYRCASSLGRLAGPSQQFFGPGTRLTVL.